The rows below give T cell receptor beta chains drawn from one sample of a study of T cell responses to AZD1222 COVID-19 vaccine. Assay: immunoSEQ multiplex PCR; the TCRdb copy retains only in-frame clones and omits some. The sample lists tens of thousands of clones; nearly 90% were seen once. The starting material was peripheral blood, obtained 28 days after the second AZD1222 dose. The receptors shown here come from an adult who received the AZD1222 COVID-19 vaccine. Both conserved end residues are part of each CDR3. Each record gives: V gene, D gene, J gene, clone size, CDR3 protein, CDR3 DNA. The D gene is left open where the match is weak. The size of a clone is reported for some rows only, either as once, few or many, or as a class for expanded clones.

>TRBV3-1/TRBV3-2|NA|TRBJ1-1|NA
CASSRTPVGDEAFF
TGTGCCAGCAGCCGAACCCCGGTGGGGGATGAAGCTTTCTTT
>TRBV13|TRBD2|TRBJ2-3|NA
CASSARLAGGPTDTQYF
TGTGCCAGCAGCGCCCGACTAGCGGGAGGCCCCACAGATACGCAGTATTTT
>TRBV5-6|TRBD1|TRBJ2-3|NA
CASTRWDRGGGDTQYF
TGTGCCAGCACCAGGTGGGACAGGGGTGGTGGGGATACGCAGTATTTT
>TRBV11-2|TRBD2|TRBJ2-5|once
CASSSRLAGQETQYF
TGTGCCAGCAGCTCGAGACTAGCGGGGCAAGAGACCCAGTACTTC
>TRBV5-1|NA|TRBJ1-2|NA
CASSQDRNYGYTF
TGCGCCAGCAGTCAAGACAGGAACTATGGCTACACCTTC
>TRBV5-1|NA|TRBJ2-2|NA
CASSLETQGRGGELFF
TGCGCCAGCAGCTTGGAAACGCAGGGGAGAGGCGGGGAGCTGTTTTTT
>TRBV5-1|NA|TRBJ2-3|NA
CASSPGRGQGDTQYF
TGCGCCAGCAGCCCCGGGAGGGGGCAGGGCGATACGCAGTATTTT
>TRBV18|NA|TRBJ1-2|NA
CASSSGTKNGYTF
TGTGCCAGCTCTTCCGGGACAAAGAATGGCTACACCTTC
>TRBV30|TRBD2|TRBJ2-3|NA
CAWSLGARLAGVDTQYF
TGTGCCTGGAGTCTAGGGGCCCGACTAGCGGGGGTAGATACGCAGTATTTT
>TRBV29-1|NA|TRBJ1-5|once
CSVAGNGNQPQHF
TGCAGCGTTGCTGGGAACGGCAATCAGCCCCAGCATTTT
>TRBV29-1|NA|TRBJ1-1|NA
CSVNQGPEAFF
TGCAGCGTGAACCAGGGGCCTGAAGCTTTCTTT
>TRBV28|NA|TRBJ1-1|NA
CASSLPLGSNTEAFF
TGTGCCAGCAGTTTGCCGTTGGGGTCGAACACTGAAGCTTTCTTT
>TRBV28|NA|TRBJ1-3|NA
CASTLAFRVPGNTIYF
TGTGCCAGCACTTTAGCGTTCAGGGTTCCTGGAAACACCATATATTTT
>TRBV19|TRBD2|TRBJ2-1|once
CASSHSGGARGEQFF
TGTGCCAGTAGTCATAGCGGGGGGGCCAGAGGTGAGCAGTTCTTC
>TRBV5-1|TRBD2|TRBJ2-1|NA
CASSPRTSGGVYNEQFF
TGCGCCAGCAGCCCACGGACTAGCGGGGGGGTATACAATGAGCAGTTCTTC
>TRBV6-1|NA|TRBJ1-2|NA
CASSEWGPGGYTF
TGTGCCAGCAGTGAATGGGGGCCCGGTGGCTACACCTTC
>TRBV19|NA|TRBJ1-5|NA
CASSHRTFNQPQHF
TGTGCCAGTAGTCACCGGACATTCAATCAGCCCCAGCATTTT
>TRBV11-3|NA|TRBJ1-1|once
CASSLTLTGLGDTEAFF
TGTGCCAGCAGCTTAACCTTGACAGGCCTCGGGGACACTGAAGCTTTCTTT
>TRBV15|NA|TRBJ1-4|NA
CATSRAGSANEKLFF
TGTGCCACCAGCAGAGCTGGCAGCGCGAATGAAAAACTGTTTTTT
>TRBV9|TRBD2|TRBJ2-2|NA
CASSVEASGTGELFF
TGTGCCAGCAGCGTAGAGGCTAGCGGGACCGGGGAGCTGTTTTTT
>TRBV29-1|NA|TRBJ1-2|NA
CSVRTANYGYTF
TGCAGCGTCCGGACAGCTAACTATGGCTACACCTTC
>TRBV6-5|TRBD1|TRBJ1-2|NA
CASTGGQGYGYTF
TGTGCCAGCACAGGGGGCCAAGGGTATGGCTACACCTTC
>TRBV7-9|TRBD1|TRBJ1-4|NA
CASSFIGTGARGGEKLFF
TGTGCCAGCAGCTTTATTGGGACAGGGGCCCGAGGGGGTGAAAAACTGTTTTTT
>TRBV24-1|NA|TRBJ1-2|NA
CATSDLRQTYGYTF
TGTGCCACCAGTGATTTGAGACAGACCTATGGCTACACCTTC
>TRBV30|NA|TRBJ2-7|NA
CAWSVGLSYEQYF
TGTGCCTGGAGTGTAGGGTTATCCTACGAGCAGTACTTC
>TRBV7-2|NA|TRBJ2-1|NA
CASSLTRSLYNEQFF
TGTGCCAGCAGCTTAACACGGTCCCTCTACAATGAGCAGTTCTTC
>TRBV7-2|NA|TRBJ1-2|NA
CASSFPGRAGYGYTF
TGTGCCAGCAGCTTTCCCGGACGGGCGGGCTATGGCTACACCTTC
>TRBV18|TRBD1|TRBJ2-4|NA
CASSTSGGKNIQYF
TGTGCCAGCTCAACATCAGGGGGAAAAAACATTCAGTACTTC
>TRBV6-1|TRBD1|TRBJ1-4|NA
CASSAQGTALLVNEKLFF
TGTGCCAGCAGTGCCCAGGGGACAGCCCTTCTCGTTAATGAAAAACTGTTTTTT
>TRBV7-8|TRBD1|TRBJ2-3|NA
CASSPDRGRTDTQYF
TGTGCCAGCAGCCCCGATAGGGGGCGCACAGATACGCAGTATTTT
>TRBV3-1/TRBV3-2|NA|TRBJ2-2|NA
CASRQTTGELFF
TGTGCCAGCAGACAGACCACCGGGGAGCTGTTTTTT
>TRBV29-1|NA|TRBJ2-2|NA
CSVAKDTGELFF
TGCAGCGTCGCGAAGGACACCGGGGAGCTGTTTTTT
>TRBV6-1|TRBD1|TRBJ1-5|NA
CASSAQGTGSNQPQHF
TGTGCCAGCAGTGCCCAGGGGACAGGTTCTAATCAGCCCCAGCATTTT
>TRBV11-3|NA|TRBJ2-5|NA
CASSFVGGETQYF
TGTGCCAGCAGCTTTGTAGGTGGAGAGACCCAGTACTTC
>TRBV29-1|NA|TRBJ2-2|NA
CSVGTHTGELFF
TGCAGCGTCGGAACCCACACCGGGGAGCTGTTTTTT
>TRBV5-4|NA|TRBJ2-7|NA
CASSPTPTYEQYF
TGTGCCAGCAGTCCGACACCTACCTACGAGCAGTACTTC
>TRBV12-3/TRBV12-4|NA|TRBJ1-1|NA
CASQPQGHEAFF
TGTGCCAGCCAACCCCAGGGTCATGAAGCTTTCTTT
>TRBV5-4|NA|TRBJ1-1|NA
CASSPHRARAFF
TGTGCCAGCAGCCCCCACAGGGCGAGAGCTTTCTTT
>TRBV6-1|TRBD1|TRBJ2-7|NA
CASSEAAGGRGEQYF
TGTGCCAGCAGTGAAGCGGCAGGGGGCCGGGGCGAGCAGTACTTC
>TRBV6-6|NA|TRBJ2-3|NA
CASSPGTALRGTDTQYF
TGTGCCAGCAGTCCCGGGACAGCCCTCCGGGGGACAGATACGCAGTATTTT
>TRBV24-1|NA|TRBJ2-1|NA
CATRAGQADYNEQFF
TGTGCCACCAGGGCGGGGCAGGCCGACTACAATGAGCAGTTCTTC
>TRBV28|NA|TRBJ1-3|NA
CASSTVGVGNTIYF
TGTGCCAGCAGCACTGTTGGGGTCGGAAACACCATATATTTT
>TRBV13|NA|TRBJ1-2|NA
CASSISQGYGYTF
TGTGCCAGCAGCATCAGCCAAGGATATGGCTACACCTTC
>TRBV5-1|TRBD2|TRBJ2-3|NA
CASSLTSGGSGEYF
TGCGCCAGCAGTTTGACTAGCGGGGGATCAGGGGAGTATTTT
>TRBV5-4|NA|TRBJ2-3|NA
CASSLITITDTQYF
TGTGCCAGCAGCTTGATCACGATCACAGATACGCAGTATTTT
>TRBV6-5|TRBD1|TRBJ2-5|NA
CASSYYRGLFQETQYF
TGTGCCAGCAGTTACTACAGGGGGCTTTTCCAGGAGACCCAGTACTTC
>TRBV4-1|NA|TRBJ1-1|NA
CASSQIGQGLSTEAFF
TGCGCCAGCAGCCAAATCGGGCAGGGGCTGAGCACTGAAGCTTTCTTT
>TRBV9|TRBD2|TRBJ2-3|NA
CASSTLAGGSTDTQYF
TGTGCCAGCAGTACCCTAGCGGGGGGGTCCACAGATACGCAGTATTTT
>TRBV5-1|NA|TRBJ1-4|NA
CASSRANEKLFF
TGCGCCAGCAGTAGGGCTAATGAAAAACTGTTTTTT
>TRBV19|NA|TRBJ1-5|NA
CASTTFRSNQPQHF
TGTGCCAGTACCACTTTTCGGTCGAATCAGCCCCAGCATTTT
>TRBV5-1|NA|TRBJ1-1|once
CASSSLVGNTEAFF
TGCGCCAGCAGCTCCCTAGTCGGGAACACTGAAGCTTTCTTT
>TRBV29-1|NA|TRBJ2-3|NA
CSALGRGDTQYF
TGCAGCGCCCTAGGGCGAGGAGATACGCAGTATTTT
>TRBV6-5|NA|TRBJ2-7|NA
CAFKGSLPPYEQYF
TGTGCCTTTAAGGGCAGTCTGCCACCCTACGAGCAGTACTTC
>TRBV9|TRBD2|TRBJ2-1|NA
CASSVGAGLAGSWLHNEQFF
TGTGCCAGCAGCGTAGGTGCGGGACTAGCGGGGAGTTGGCTGCACAATGAGCAGTTCTTC